This T cell receptor beta chain was captured by sequencing in a study of CD8 T cells in Susac syndrome. With random hexamers, about 0.45 to 1 ug RNA was reverse transcribed. By means of immunoSEQ multiplex PCR, TCR beta CDR3 spanning 54 Vbeta and 13 Jbeta underwent amplification. TCRdb used MiXCR to reprocess the immunoSEQ multiplex PCR reads, holding one entry per CDR3 protein. The repertoire consists of under 200,000 distinct CDR3 sequences, with 92% occurring once and the leading ten covering around 0.075%. Sequencing of TCR beta was performed on blood CD8+ and CD4+ T cells. Controls matched for sex and age were healthy donors. Sequenced sample: CD4+ T cells from PBMCs. The sequence derives from a human donor in good health.

CDR3 in amino acids: CASSSGNEETQYF. In DNA form, the CDR3 reads TGTGCCAGCAGTTCAGGGAACGAGGAGACCCAGTACTTC. V is TRBV27 and J is TRBJ2-5, with D perhaps TRBD1 (5 bases). V lost 4 bases and J lost 5, with 11 bases in between. The CDR3 covers 13 residues. From germline, CDR1 is MNHEY and CDR2 SMNVEV (reference sequence).